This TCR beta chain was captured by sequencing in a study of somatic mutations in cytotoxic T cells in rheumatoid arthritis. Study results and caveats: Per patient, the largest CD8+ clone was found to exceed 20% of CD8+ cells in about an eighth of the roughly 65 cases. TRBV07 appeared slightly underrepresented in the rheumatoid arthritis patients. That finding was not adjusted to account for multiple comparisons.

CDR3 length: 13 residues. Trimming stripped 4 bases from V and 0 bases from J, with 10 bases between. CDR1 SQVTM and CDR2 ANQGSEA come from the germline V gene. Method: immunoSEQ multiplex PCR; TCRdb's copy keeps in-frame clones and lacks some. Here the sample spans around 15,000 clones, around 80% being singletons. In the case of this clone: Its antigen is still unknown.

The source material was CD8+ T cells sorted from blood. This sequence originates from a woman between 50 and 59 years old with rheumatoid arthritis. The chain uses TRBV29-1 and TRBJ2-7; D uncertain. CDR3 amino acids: CSVVGGSSYEQYF. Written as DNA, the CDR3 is TGCAGCGTTGTAGGCGGCAGCTCCTACGAGCAGTACTTC.